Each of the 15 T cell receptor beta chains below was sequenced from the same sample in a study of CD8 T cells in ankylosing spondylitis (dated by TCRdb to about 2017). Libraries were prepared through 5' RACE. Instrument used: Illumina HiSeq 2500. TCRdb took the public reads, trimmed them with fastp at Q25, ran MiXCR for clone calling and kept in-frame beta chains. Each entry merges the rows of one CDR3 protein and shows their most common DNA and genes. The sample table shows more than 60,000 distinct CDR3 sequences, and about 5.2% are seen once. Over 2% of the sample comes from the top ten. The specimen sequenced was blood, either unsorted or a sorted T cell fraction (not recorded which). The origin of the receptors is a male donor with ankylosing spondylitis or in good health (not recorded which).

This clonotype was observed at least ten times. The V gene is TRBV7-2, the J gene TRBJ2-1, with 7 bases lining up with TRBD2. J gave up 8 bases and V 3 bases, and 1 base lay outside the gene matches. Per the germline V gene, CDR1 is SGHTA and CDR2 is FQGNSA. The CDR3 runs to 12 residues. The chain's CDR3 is CASSFAGDEQFF. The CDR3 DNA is TGTGCCAGCAGCTTCGCGGGGGATGAGCAGTTCTTC.

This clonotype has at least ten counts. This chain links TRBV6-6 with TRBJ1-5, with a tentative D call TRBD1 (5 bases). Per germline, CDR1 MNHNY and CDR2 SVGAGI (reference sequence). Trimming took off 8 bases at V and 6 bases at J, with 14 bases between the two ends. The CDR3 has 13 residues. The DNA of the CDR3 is TGTGCCAGCCTAAGGGACGCGGGTCAGCCCCAGCATTTT. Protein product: CASLRDAGQPQHF.

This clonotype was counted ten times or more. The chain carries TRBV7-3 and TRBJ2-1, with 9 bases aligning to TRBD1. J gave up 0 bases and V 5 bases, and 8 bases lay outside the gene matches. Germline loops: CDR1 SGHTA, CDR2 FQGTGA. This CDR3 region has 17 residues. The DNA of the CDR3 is TGTGCCAGCAGCCCTGGGACAGGGACCTTCTCCTACAATGAGCAGTTCTTC. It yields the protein CASSPGTGTFSYNEQFF.

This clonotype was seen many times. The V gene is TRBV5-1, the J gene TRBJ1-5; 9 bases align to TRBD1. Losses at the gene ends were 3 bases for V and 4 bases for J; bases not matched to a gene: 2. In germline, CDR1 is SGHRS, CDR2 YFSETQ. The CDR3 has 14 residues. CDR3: CASSWGTGNQPQHF. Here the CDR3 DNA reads TGCGCCAGCAGCTGGGGGACAGGGAATCAGCCCCAGCATTTT. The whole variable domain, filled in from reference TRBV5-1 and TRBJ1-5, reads KAGVTQTPRYLIKTRGQQVTLSCSPISGHRSVSWYQQTPGQGLQFLFEYFSETQRNKGNFPGRFSGRQFSNSRSEMNVSTLELGDSALYLCASSWGTGNQPQHFGDGTRLSIL.

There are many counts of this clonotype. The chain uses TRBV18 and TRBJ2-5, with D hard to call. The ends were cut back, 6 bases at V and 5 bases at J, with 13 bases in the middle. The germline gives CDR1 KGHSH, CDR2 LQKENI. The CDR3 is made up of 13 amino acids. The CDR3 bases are TGTGCCAGCTCCCTGGCCCAATCGGAGACCCAGTACTTC. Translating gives CASSLAQSETQYF.

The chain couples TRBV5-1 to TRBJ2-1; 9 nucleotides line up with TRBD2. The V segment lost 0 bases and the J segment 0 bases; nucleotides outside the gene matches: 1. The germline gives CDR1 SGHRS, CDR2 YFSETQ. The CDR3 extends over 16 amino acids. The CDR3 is CASSLVAGVSYNEQFF. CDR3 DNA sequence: TGCGCCAGCAGCTTGGTAGCGGGGGTCTCCTACAATGAGCAGTTCTTC.

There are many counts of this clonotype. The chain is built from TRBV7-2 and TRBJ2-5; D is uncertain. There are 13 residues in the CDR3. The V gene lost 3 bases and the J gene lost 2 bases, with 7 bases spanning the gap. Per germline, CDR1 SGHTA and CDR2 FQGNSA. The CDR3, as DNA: TGTGCCAGCAGCTTCGCCCTTCAAGAGACCCAGTACTTC. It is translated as CASSFALQETQYF.

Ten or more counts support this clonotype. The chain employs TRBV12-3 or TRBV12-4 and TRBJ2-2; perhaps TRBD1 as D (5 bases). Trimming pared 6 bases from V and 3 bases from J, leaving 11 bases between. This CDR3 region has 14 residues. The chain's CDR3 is CASRQTRDTGELFF. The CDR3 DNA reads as TGTGCCAGCAGGCAGACCAGGGACACCGGGGAGCTGTTTTTT.

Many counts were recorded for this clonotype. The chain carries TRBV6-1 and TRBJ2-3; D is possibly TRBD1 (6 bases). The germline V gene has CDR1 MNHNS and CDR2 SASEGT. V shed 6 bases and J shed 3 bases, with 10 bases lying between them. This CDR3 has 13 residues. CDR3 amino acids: CASSRGQTDTQYF. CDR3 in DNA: TGTGCCAGCAGCCGCGGACAGACAGATACGCAGTATTTT.

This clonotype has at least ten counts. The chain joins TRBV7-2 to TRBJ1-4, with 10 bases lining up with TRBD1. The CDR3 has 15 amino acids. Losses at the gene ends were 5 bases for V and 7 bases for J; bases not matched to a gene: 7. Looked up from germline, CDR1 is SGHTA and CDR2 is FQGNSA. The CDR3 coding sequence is TGTGCCAGCAGCCTTTTGGGACAGGGGCTTGAAAAACTGTTTTTT. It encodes CASSLLGQGLEKLFF. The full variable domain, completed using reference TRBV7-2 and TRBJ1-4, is GAGVSQSPSNKVTEKGKDVELRCDPISGHTALYWYRQSLGQGLEFLIYFQGNSAPDKSGLPSDRFSAERTGGSVSTLTIQRTQQEDSAVYLCASSLLGQGLEKLFFGSGTQLSVL.

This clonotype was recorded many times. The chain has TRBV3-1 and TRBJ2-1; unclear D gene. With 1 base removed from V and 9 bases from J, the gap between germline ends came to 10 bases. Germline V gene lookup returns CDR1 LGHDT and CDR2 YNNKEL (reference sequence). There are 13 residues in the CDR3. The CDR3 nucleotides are TGTGCCAGCAGCCAAGGCAGGTCTGGTGAGCAGTTCTTC. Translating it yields CASSQGRSGEQFF.

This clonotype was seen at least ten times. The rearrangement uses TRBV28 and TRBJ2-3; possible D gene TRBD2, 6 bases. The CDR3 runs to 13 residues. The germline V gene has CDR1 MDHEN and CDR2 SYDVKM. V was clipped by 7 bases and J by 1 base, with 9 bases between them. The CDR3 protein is CASKASGTDTQYF. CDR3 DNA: TGTGCCAGCAAGGCTAGCGGCACAGATACGCAGTATTTT. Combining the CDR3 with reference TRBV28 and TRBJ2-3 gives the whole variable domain DVKVTQSSRYLVKRTGEKVFLECVQDMDHENMFWYRQDPGLGLRLIYFSYDVKMKEKGDIPEGYSVSREKKERFSLILESASTNQTSMYLCASKASGTDTQYFGPGTRLTVL.

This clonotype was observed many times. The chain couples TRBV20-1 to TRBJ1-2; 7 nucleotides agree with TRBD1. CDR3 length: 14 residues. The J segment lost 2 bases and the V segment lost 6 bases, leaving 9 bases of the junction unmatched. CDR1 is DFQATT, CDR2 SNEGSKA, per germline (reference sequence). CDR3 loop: CSAPTGLENYGYTF. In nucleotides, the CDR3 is TGCAGTGCGCCGACAGGGTTAGAGAACTATGGCTACACCTTC.

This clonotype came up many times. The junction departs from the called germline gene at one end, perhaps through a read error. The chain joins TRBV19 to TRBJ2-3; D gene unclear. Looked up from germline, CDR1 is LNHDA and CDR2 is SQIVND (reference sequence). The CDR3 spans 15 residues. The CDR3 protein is CASSIGRQNFYDRHF. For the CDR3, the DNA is TGTGCCAGTAGTATCGGTAGGCAGAATTTCTACGATCGGCATTTT.

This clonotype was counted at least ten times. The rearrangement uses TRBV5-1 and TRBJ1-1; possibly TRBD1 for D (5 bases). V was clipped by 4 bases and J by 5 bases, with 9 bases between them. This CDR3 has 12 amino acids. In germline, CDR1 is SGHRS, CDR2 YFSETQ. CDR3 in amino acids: CASSLDRTEAFF. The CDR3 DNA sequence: TGCGCCAGCAGCCTCGACAGAACTGAAGCTTTCTTT. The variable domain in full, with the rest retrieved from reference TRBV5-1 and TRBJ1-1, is KAGVTQTPRYLIKTRGQQVTLSCSPISGHRSVSWYQQTPGQGLQFLFEYFSETQRNKGNFPGRFSGRQFSNSRSEMNVSTLELGDSALYLCASSLDRTEAFFGQGTRLTVV.